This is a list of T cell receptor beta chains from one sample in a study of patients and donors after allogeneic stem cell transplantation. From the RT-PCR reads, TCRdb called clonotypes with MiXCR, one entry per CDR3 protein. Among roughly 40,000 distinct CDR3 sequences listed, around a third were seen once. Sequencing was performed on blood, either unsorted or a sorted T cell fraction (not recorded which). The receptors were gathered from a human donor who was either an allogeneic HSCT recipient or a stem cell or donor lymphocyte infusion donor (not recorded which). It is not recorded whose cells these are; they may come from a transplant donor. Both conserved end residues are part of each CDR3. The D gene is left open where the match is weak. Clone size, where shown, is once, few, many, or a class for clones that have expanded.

CDR3nt: TGTGCCAGCAGCCAAATAGGATTGGCCTACGAGCAGTACTTC
CDR3aa: CASSQIGLAYEQYF
d_gene: NA
abundance: few
v_gene: TRBV4-2
j_gene: TRBJ2-7

CDR3nt: TGTGCCAGCACCCCGACAGGGGATACCTACGAGCAGTACTTC
CDR3aa: CASTPTGDTYEQYF
d_gene: TRBD1
abundance: few
v_gene: TRBV12-3/TRBV12-4
j_gene: TRBJ2-7

CDR3nt: TGCGCCAGCAGCCAAGAGAGGTTTGAGATGAACACTGAAGCTTTCTTT
CDR3aa: CASSQERFEMNTEAFF
d_gene: NA
abundance: NA
v_gene: TRBV4-3
j_gene: TRBJ1-1

CDR3nt: TGCAGTGCTGATCCTCAGGGGCCCAACACTGAAGCTTTCTTT
CDR3aa: CSADPQGPNTEAFF
d_gene: NA
abundance: NA
v_gene: TRBV20-1
j_gene: TRBJ1-1

CDR3nt: TGTGCCAGCAGCAAATTCGGGACAGGCCTTTACAATGAGCAGTTCTTC
CDR3aa: CASSKFGTGLYNEQFF
d_gene: NA
abundance: NA
v_gene: TRBV21-1
j_gene: TRBJ2-1

CDR3nt: TGTGCCAGCAGCTTAGAGACACGGCAAGAGACCCAGTACTTC
CDR3aa: CASSLETRQETQYF
d_gene: NA
abundance: few
v_gene: TRBV7-2
j_gene: TRBJ2-5

CDR3nt: TGTGCCAGCAGCGACCTTCGCGAGTCTAGGGAGACTCAGTACTTC
CDR3aa: CASSDLRESRETQYF
d_gene: NA
abundance: NA
v_gene: TRBV7-2
j_gene: TRBJ2-5

CDR3nt: TGTGCCAGCAGCTTAGAAAGGGCAGGGGGTAGCAATCAGCCCCAGCATTTT
CDR3aa: CASSLERAGGSNQPQHF
d_gene: TRBD1
abundance: NA
v_gene: TRBV7-2
j_gene: TRBJ1-5

CDR3nt: TGCAGTGCTAGTGAGGCTGCAGGGAACACTGAAGCTTTCTTT
CDR3aa: CSASEAAGNTEAFF
d_gene: NA
abundance: many
v_gene: TRBV20-1
j_gene: TRBJ1-1

CDR3nt: TGTGCCAGCAGTTTGTCAGGGGACTATGGCTACACCTTC
CDR3aa: CASSLSGDYGYTF
d_gene: NA
abundance: few
v_gene: TRBV12-3/TRBV12-4
j_gene: TRBJ1-2

CDR3nt: TGTGCCAGCAGCTCCCGGATAGCGGGGCCCACAGATACGCAGTATTTT
CDR3aa: CASSSRIAGPTDTQYF
d_gene: TRBD2
abundance: few
v_gene: TRBV7-9
j_gene: TRBJ2-3

CDR3nt: TGTGCCAGCAGCCGATCGTGGGAGACGCCAGTTCAGTACTTC
CDR3aa: CASSRSWETPVQYF
d_gene: NA
abundance: NA
v_gene: TRBV3-1
j_gene: TRBJ2-4

CDR3nt: TGCGCCAGCGCAGAGACAGAGAGCTCCTACGAGCAGTACTTC
CDR3aa: CASAETESSYEQYF
d_gene: NA
abundance: once
v_gene: TRBV4-1
j_gene: TRBJ2-7

CDR3nt: TGTGCCAGCAGTCAAGGAACAGGGCTCCCCTACGAGCAGTACTTC
CDR3aa: CASSQGTGLPYEQYF
d_gene: NA
abundance: NA
v_gene: TRBV27
j_gene: TRBJ2-7

CDR3nt: TGCAGTGCTACTACAGATAACACCGGGGAGCTGTTTTTT
CDR3aa: CSATTDNTGELFF
d_gene: NA
abundance: many
v_gene: TRBV20-1
j_gene: TRBJ2-2

CDR3nt: TGTGCCATCAGTGATCCAGTTACCAATGAGCAGTTCTTC
CDR3aa: CAISDPVTNEQFF
d_gene: NA
abundance: NA
v_gene: TRBV10-3
j_gene: TRBJ2-1

CDR3nt: TGTGCCAGCCGACCCTCCTCCTATGAAAAACTGTTTTTT
CDR3aa: CASRPSSYEKLFF
d_gene: NA
abundance: many
v_gene: TRBV12-3/TRBV12-4
j_gene: TRBJ1-4

CDR3nt: TGTGCCAGCAGCTTAACGGGACAGGTGCAAGATACGCAGTATTTT
CDR3aa: CASSLTGQVQDTQYF
d_gene: TRBD1
abundance: NA
v_gene: TRBV7-3
j_gene: TRBJ2-3

CDR3nt: TGTGCCAGCAGCGACAGTCTACTCTCCTACGAGCAGTACTTC
CDR3aa: CASSDSLLSYEQYF
d_gene: NA
abundance: NA
v_gene: TRBV28
j_gene: TRBJ2-7

CDR3nt: TGTGCCATCAGAACAGTGAACACTGAAGCTTTCTTT
CDR3aa: CAIRTVNTEAFF
d_gene: NA
abundance: large
v_gene: TRBV10-3
j_gene: TRBJ1-1

CDR3nt: TGTGCTAGCAGCTTAGCGGGGGTGACCGGGGAGCTGTTTTTT
CDR3aa: CASSLAGVTGELFF
d_gene: TRBD2
abundance: NA
v_gene: TRBV7-7
j_gene: TRBJ2-2

CDR3nt: TGCAGTGCTCAGACGTTAGGAGGGAATCCTTACAATGAGCAGTTCTTC
CDR3aa: CSAQTLGGNPYNEQFF
d_gene: NA
abundance: many
v_gene: TRBV20-1
j_gene: TRBJ2-1

CDR3nt: TGTGCCAGCAGTTATAGGGCTGTGGGGCGGGGCTATACCGGGGAGCTGTTTTTT
CDR3aa: CASSYRAVGRGYTGELFF
d_gene: NA
abundance: few
v_gene: TRBV6-5
j_gene: TRBJ2-2

CDR3nt: TGTACCAGCAGCCGAGGACGGATCGAAGCTTTCTTT
CDR3aa: CTSSRGRIEAFF
d_gene: NA
abundance: once
v_gene: TRBV7-2
j_gene: TRBJ1-1

CDR3nt: TGCAGTGCTACCCGACAGGGGGCTGAAGCTTTCTTT
CDR3aa: CSATRQGAEAFF
d_gene: TRBD1
abundance: NA
v_gene: TRBV20-1
j_gene: TRBJ1-1

CDR3nt: TGCGCCAGCAGCTTAGGGGGCGTGAACTATGGCTACACCTTC
CDR3aa: CASSLGGVNYGYTF
d_gene: TRBD1
abundance: NA
v_gene: TRBV5-1
j_gene: TRBJ1-2

CDR3nt: TGTGCCAGCAGTGAATTAAACAGGGCCACTGAAGCTTTCTTT
CDR3aa: CASSELNRATEAFF
d_gene: NA
abundance: many
v_gene: TRBV25-1
j_gene: TRBJ1-1

CDR3nt: TGCAGCGCTAATAGGGGGCCCGGGAACACTGAAGCTTTCTTT
CDR3aa: CSANRGPGNTEAFF
d_gene: TRBD1
abundance: few
v_gene: TRBV29-1
j_gene: TRBJ1-1

CDR3nt: TGCAGTGCTCGGAAGGGAGGGGGCAGTTACGAGCAGTACTTC
CDR3aa: CSARKGGGSYEQYF
d_gene: NA
abundance: few
v_gene: TRBV20-1
j_gene: TRBJ2-7

CDR3nt: TGTGCCAGCAGCCGGGGGACTGAAGCTTTCTTT
CDR3aa: CASSRGTEAFF
d_gene: NA
abundance: few
v_gene: TRBV7-2
j_gene: TRBJ1-1

CDR3nt: TGTGCCAGCAGTTTAAGCGGGCTAAGGAATGAAAAACTGTTTTTT
CDR3aa: CASSLSGLRNEKLFF
d_gene: NA
abundance: NA
v_gene: TRBV28
j_gene: TRBJ1-4

CDR3nt: TGCGCCAGCAGCCAAGATCCCCCTCATCCCCGACGGTTAAGCTCCTACGAGCAGTACTTC
CDR3aa: CASSQDPPHPRRLSSYEQYF
d_gene: NA
abundance: few
v_gene: TRBV4-3
j_gene: TRBJ2-7

CDR3nt: TGTGCCAGCAGCTTTAGTAGTGATCCCCTAGCGGGAATCGGGGAGCTGTTTTTT
CDR3aa: CASSFSSDPLAGIGELFF
d_gene: TRBD2
abundance: NA
v_gene: TRBV7-2
j_gene: TRBJ2-2

CDR3nt: TGTGCCAGCAGCTACGGGACAGGGGTTTACGAGCAGTACTTC
CDR3aa: CASSYGTGVYEQYF
d_gene: TRBD1
abundance: few
v_gene: TRBV5-6
j_gene: TRBJ2-7

CDR3nt: TGTGCCAGCAGTCCCCGGGACAGGGGCCGTTCCACCATATATTTT
CDR3aa: CASSPRDRGRSTIYF
d_gene: TRBD1
abundance: NA
v_gene: TRBV28
j_gene: TRBJ1-3

CDR3nt: TGCAGTGCTAGAATCCGTGCGCAGTATTTT
CDR3aa: CSARIRAQYF
d_gene: NA
abundance: NA
v_gene: TRBV20-1
j_gene: TRBJ2-3

CDR3nt: TGCGCCAGCAGCTTGGGGGATCAAGAGACCCAGTACTTC
CDR3aa: CASSLGDQETQYF
d_gene: NA
abundance: NA
v_gene: TRBV5-1
j_gene: TRBJ2-5

CDR3nt: TGTGCCAGCAGCCCCCGCGACGCGAACACCGGGGAGCTGTTTTTT
CDR3aa: CASSPRDANTGELFF
d_gene: NA
abundance: NA
v_gene: TRBV3-1
j_gene: TRBJ2-2

CDR3nt: TGTGCCAGCAGCTGGGCGGTGAGTCAGCCCCAGCATTTT
CDR3aa: CASSWAVSQPQHF
d_gene: NA
abundance: NA
v_gene: TRBV5-6
j_gene: TRBJ1-5

CDR3nt: TGTGCCAGCAGCCCTCACAGGGGGAACACAGATACGCAGTATTTT
CDR3aa: CASSPHRGNTDTQYF
d_gene: TRBD1
abundance: NA
v_gene: TRBV5-5
j_gene: TRBJ2-3

CDR3nt: TGTGCCAGCTCACCTTGGACAGGGCTGGGCACTGAAGCTTTCTTT
CDR3aa: CASSPWTGLGTEAFF
d_gene: TRBD1
abundance: few
v_gene: TRBV18
j_gene: TRBJ1-1

CDR3nt: TGTGCCAGCAGCCCGGGGGTAGCTGAAGCTTTCTTT
CDR3aa: CASSPGVAEAFF
d_gene: NA
abundance: many
v_gene: TRBV3-1
j_gene: TRBJ1-1

CDR3nt: TGTGCCACCAGCAGAGATCGCGGGACGCGAGCTTTCTTT
CDR3aa: CATSRDRGTRAFF
d_gene: NA
abundance: few
v_gene: TRBV15
j_gene: TRBJ1-1

CDR3nt: TGTGCCAGCAGTTACCCGGGACCCTATCAGCCCCAGCATTTT
CDR3aa: CASSYPGPYQPQHF
d_gene: NA
abundance: many
v_gene: TRBV6-6
j_gene: TRBJ1-5

CDR3nt: TGTGCCATCAGTGACCCAGGGAAGATGAACACTGAAGCTTTCTTT
CDR3aa: CAISDPGKMNTEAFF
d_gene: NA
abundance: NA
v_gene: TRBV10-3
j_gene: TRBJ1-1

CDR3nt: TGTGCCAGCAGCCCCCGGACAGTAACCTACAATGAGCAGTTCTTC
CDR3aa: CASSPRTVTYNEQFF
d_gene: NA
abundance: few
v_gene: TRBV9
j_gene: TRBJ2-1

CDR3nt: TGTGCCAGCAGCTTTGGGACAGGGCCCAACTATGGCTACACCTTC
CDR3aa: CASSFGTGPNYGYTF
d_gene: TRBD1
abundance: NA
v_gene: TRBV3-1
j_gene: TRBJ1-2

CDR3nt: TGTGCCAGCAGCTTAGCGGGGCTAGCTCTCTACGAGCAGTACTTC
CDR3aa: CASSLAGLALYEQYF
d_gene: NA
abundance: NA
v_gene: TRBV7-6
j_gene: TRBJ2-7

CDR3nt: TGTGCCAGCAGCTTAGCAGGACAGCTCTATGGCTACACCTTC
CDR3aa: CASSLAGQLYGYTF
d_gene: NA
abundance: few
v_gene: TRBV7-2
j_gene: TRBJ1-2

CDR3nt: TGCGCCAGCAGCCAAGGGGGACACCCCGGGCGGCACGATGAGCAGTTCTTC
CDR3aa: CASSQGGHPGRHDEQFF
d_gene: NA
abundance: few
v_gene: TRBV4-3
j_gene: TRBJ2-1

CDR3nt: TGCGCCAGCAGCCAAGATCCCGACCGGTACTATGGCTACACCTTC
CDR3aa: CASSQDPDRYYGYTF
d_gene: NA
abundance: few
v_gene: TRBV4-3
j_gene: TRBJ1-2

CDR3nt: TGTGCCAGCAGTTCCGGGACTAGCGGGAGATTCTATGAGCAGTTCTTC
CDR3aa: CASSSGTSGRFYEQFF
d_gene: TRBD2
abundance: NA
v_gene: TRBV12-3/TRBV12-4
j_gene: TRBJ2-1

CDR3nt: TGTGCCAGCACCGAAACCAGGTTGGGGCTGATGAACACTGAAGCTTTCTTT
CDR3aa: CASTETRLGLMNTEAFF
d_gene: NA
abundance: few
v_gene: TRBV12-3/TRBV12-4
j_gene: TRBJ1-1

CDR3nt: TGCAGCGTTGAAGGACTAGCCTACGAGCAGTACTTC
CDR3aa: CSVEGLAYEQYF
d_gene: NA
abundance: NA
v_gene: TRBV29-1
j_gene: TRBJ2-7